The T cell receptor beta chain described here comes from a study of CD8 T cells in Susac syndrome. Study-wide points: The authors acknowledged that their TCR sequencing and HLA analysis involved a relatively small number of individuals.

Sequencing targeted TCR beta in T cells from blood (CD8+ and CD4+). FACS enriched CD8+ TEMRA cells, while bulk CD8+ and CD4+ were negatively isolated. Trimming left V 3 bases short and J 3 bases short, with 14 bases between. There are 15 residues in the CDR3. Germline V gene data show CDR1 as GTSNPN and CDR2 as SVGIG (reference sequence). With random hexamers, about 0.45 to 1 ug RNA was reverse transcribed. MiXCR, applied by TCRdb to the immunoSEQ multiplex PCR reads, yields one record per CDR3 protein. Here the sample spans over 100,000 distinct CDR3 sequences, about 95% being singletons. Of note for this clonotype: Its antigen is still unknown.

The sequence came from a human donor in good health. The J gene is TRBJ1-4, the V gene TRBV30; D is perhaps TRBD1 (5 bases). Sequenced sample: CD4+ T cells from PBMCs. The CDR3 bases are TGTGCCTGGAGATATGGGGACGGCTCTAATGAAAAACTGTTTTTT. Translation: CAWRYGDGSNEKLFF.